This T cell receptor (beta chain) was obtained from a study of blood T cells in healthy people across ages. Overall study findings and caveats: When set beside aged donors, long-lived donors presented more naive CD4+ cells and higher diversity. The fall in TCR beta diversity per million T cells was roughly linear with age.

A note on this clonotype: Its target is unknown.

Drawn from each donor were around 10 milliliters of peripheral blood. A second roughly 6 to 12 cycle PCR used barcoded and J-beta primers. TCRdb called the 5' RACE reads again in MiXCR, with one record for every CDR3 protein. The sample gives around 900,000 distinct CDR3 sequences, about 30% of which show up once; around 16% is in the top ten. Per germline, CDR1 SQVTM and CDR2 ANQGSEA. This CDR3 has 12 amino acids. V lost 6 bases to trimming and J lost 10 bases, with 16 bases between them. This chain uses TRBV29-1 with TRBJ1-5; no reliable D call. This receptor was obtained from a woman aged 80 or over in good health. The sequencing sample was made of blood. The CDR3 region is CSVDHPRLPQHF. CDR3 DNA: TGCAGCGTAGATCACCCCAGGTTACCCCAGCATTTT.